This T cell receptor beta chain was sequenced in a study of CD8+ T cells in alopecia areata. Overall study context: Recipient mice, approximately 6-10-week-old female C3H/HeJ animals, received skin from roughly 6-12-month-old C3H/HeJ graft donors with spontaneous alopecia.

As to this clone: Each gene name is a mouse one. The sequence runs out 4 residues before the end of the CDR3; the remainder is reconstructed from the germline J gene.

The CDR3 has 16 residues. V was clipped by 0 bases and J by 3 bases; unmatched bases: 4. CDR1 is NSQYPW and CDR2 is LRSPGD in the germline V gene (reference sequence). On the basis of CD4, CD8alpha, NKG2D, NKG2ACE and other markers, pooled cutaneous lymph node cells were sorted. Sequencing relied on a cDNA template that was reverse transcribed from extracted RNA. Here immunoSEQ multiplex PCR was the method, and the copy in TCRdb shows in-frame clones only, minus some. Sampling found under 350,000 clones, none seen once. The source is a C3H/HeJ mouse with alopecia areata. For this mouse line, the MHC haplotype is H2-k. The chain combines TRBV1 with TRBJ2-2; 7 bases line up with TRBD1. Material: CD4+ T cells sorted from a lymph node. CDR3 bases read: TGCACCTGCAGTGCAGATAGTCAGGGGGACACCGGG. Translated: CTCSADSQGDTG. The full CDR3 is CTCSADSQGDTGQLYF.